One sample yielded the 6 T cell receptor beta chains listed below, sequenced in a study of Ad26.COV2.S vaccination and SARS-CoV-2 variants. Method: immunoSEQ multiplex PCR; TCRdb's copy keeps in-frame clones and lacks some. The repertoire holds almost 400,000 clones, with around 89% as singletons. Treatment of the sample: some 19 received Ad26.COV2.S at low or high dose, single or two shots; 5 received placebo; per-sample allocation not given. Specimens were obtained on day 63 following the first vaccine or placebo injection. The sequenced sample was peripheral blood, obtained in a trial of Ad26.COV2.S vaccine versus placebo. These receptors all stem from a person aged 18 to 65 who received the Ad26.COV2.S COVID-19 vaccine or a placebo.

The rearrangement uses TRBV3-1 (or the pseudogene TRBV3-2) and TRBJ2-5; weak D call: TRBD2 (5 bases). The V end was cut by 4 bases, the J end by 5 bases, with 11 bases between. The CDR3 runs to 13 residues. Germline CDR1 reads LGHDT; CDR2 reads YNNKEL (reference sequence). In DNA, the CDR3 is TGTGCCAGCAGCCTGAGCGGTGGTGAGACCCAGTACTTC. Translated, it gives CASSLSGGETQYF.

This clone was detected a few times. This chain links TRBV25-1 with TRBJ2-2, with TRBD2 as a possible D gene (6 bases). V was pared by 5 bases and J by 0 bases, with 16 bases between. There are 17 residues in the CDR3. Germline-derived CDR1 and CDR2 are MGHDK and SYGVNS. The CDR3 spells CASSTFPSDPNTGELFF. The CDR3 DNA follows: TGTGCCAGCAGTACCTTCCCTAGCGACCCGAACACCGGGGAGCTGTTTTTT.

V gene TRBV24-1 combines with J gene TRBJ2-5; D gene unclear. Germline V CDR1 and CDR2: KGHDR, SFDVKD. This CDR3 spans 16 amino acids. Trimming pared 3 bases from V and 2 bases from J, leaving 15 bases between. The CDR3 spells CATSDPGPPGQETQYF. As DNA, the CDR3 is TGTGCCACCAGTGATCCGGGCCCCCCTGGGCAAGAGACCCAGTACTTC.

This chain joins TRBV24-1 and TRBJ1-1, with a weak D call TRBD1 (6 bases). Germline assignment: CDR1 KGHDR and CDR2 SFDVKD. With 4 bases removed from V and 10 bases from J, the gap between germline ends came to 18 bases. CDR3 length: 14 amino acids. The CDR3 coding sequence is TGTGCCACCAGTGACCCGGGACGGGGGCTCGGAGCTTTCTTT. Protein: CATSDPGRGLGAFF.

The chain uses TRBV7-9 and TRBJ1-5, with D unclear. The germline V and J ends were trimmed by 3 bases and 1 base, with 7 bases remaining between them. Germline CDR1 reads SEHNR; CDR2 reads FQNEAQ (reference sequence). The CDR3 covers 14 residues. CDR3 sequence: CASSFAGSNQPQHF. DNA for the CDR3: TGTGCCAGCAGCTTCGCGGGAAGCAATCAGCCCCAGCATTTT.

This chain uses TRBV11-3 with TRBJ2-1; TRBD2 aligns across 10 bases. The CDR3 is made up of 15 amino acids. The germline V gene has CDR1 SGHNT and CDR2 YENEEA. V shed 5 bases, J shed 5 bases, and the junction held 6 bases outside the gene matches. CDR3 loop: CASSLTSGVNNEQFF. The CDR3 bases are TGTGCCAGCAGCCTAACTAGCGGGGTAAACAATGAGCAGTTCTTC.